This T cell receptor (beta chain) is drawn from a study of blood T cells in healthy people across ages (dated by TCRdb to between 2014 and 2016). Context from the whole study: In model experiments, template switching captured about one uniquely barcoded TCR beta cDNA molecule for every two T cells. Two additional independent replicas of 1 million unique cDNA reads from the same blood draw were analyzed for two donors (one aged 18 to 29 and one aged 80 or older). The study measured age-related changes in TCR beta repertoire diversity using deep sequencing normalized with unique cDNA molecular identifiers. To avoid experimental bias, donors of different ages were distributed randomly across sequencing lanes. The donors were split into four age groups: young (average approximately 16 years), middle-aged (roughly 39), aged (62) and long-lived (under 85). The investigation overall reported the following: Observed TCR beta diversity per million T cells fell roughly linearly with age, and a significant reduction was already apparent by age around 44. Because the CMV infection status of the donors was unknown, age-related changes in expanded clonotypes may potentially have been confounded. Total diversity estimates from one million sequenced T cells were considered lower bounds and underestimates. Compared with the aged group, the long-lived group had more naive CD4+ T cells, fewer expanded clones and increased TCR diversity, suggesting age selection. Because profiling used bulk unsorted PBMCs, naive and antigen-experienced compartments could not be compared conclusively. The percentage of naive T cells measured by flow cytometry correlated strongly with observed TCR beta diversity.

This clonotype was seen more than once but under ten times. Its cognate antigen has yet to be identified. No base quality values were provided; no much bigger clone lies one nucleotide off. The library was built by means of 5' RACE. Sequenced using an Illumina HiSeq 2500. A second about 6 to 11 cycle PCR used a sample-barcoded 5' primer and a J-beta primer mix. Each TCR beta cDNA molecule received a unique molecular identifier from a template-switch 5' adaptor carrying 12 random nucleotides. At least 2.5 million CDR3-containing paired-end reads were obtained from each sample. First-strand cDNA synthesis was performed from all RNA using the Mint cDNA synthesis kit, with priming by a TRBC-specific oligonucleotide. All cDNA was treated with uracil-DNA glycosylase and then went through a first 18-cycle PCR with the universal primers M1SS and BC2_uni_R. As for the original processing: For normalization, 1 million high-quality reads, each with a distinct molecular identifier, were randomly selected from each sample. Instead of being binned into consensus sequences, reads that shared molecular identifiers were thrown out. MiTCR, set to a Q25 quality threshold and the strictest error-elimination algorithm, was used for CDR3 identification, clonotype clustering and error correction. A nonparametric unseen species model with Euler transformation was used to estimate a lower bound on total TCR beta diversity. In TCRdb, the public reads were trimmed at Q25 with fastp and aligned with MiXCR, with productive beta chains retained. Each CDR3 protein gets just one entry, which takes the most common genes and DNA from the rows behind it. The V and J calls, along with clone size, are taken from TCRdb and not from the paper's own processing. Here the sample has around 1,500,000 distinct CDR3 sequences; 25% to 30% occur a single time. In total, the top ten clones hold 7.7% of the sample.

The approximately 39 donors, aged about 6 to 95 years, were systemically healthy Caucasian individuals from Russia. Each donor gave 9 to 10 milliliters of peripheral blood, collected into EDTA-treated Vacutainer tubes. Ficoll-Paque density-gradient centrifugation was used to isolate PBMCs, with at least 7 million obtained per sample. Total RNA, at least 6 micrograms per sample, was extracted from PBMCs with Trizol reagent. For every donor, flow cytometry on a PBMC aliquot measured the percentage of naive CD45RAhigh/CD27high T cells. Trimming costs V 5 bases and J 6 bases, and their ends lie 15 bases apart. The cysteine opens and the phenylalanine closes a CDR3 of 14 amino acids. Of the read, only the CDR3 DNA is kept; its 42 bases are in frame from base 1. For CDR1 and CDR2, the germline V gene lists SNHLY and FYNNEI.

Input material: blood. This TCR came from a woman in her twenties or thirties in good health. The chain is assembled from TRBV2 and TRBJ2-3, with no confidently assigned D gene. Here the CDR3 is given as CASSRQARKDTQYF. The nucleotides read TGTGCCAGCAGTCGGCAGGCCCGGAAGGATACGCAGTATTTT.